The text below deals with one T cell receptor (beta chain). This specimen comes from a study of blood T cell repertoires in COVID-19. Study summary: The study drew acute and convalescent COVID-19 samples from the United States, Italy and Spain. Sample material is recorded as cDNA or gDNA derived from T cells, B-cell-depleted T cells, or PBMCs.

Trimming stripped 6 bases from V and 3 bases from J, with 8 bases between. Germline lookup yields CDR1 DFQATT and CDR2 SNEGSKA (reference sequence). This CDR3 is built from 11 residues. As handled by the study authors: Estimation of nucleated cell counts relied on the amplification of reference gene primers. The assay was immunoSEQ multiplex PCR, and TCRdb's table has in-frame clones only and misses some. V, J and clone size are taken as reported in that table, and D and trimming were inferred from the DNA itself. Of around 330,000 clones in the sample, roughly 90% were seen once. Material for sequencing was peripheral blood. The origin of this receptor is a woman aged 50 to 60 with active or convalescent COVID-19. The chain joins TRBV20-1 to TRBJ1-1; weak D call: TRBD1 (6 bases). CDR3 nucleotide sequence: TGCAGTGCATGGACAGACACTGAAGCTTTCTTT. This sequence encodes CSAWTDTEAFF.